What follows describes a single T cell receptor beta chain. As yet, its antigen is unknown. Only in-frame clones appear in the TCRdb table, and some are missing; sequencing was by immunoSEQ multiplex PCR. The sample consists of nearly 300,000 clones, around 76% of them appearing once. The CDR3 extends over 11 amino acids. V dropped 0 bases and J dropped 6 bases, with 2 bases sitting between them. Germline V gives CDR1 SGHDT, CDR2 YYEEEE. The record originates from a study of cytotoxic CD8 clonotypes in ibrutinib-treated CLL. For the study at large: Of the patients, 11 were relapsed/refractory, over 14 treatment-naive and under 18 IGHV unmutated. Among responders, some 25 were partial and 2 complete; after median around 68 months, approximately 15 stayed remitted and some twelve progressed. Overall study findings and caveats: At ibrutinib response, clonality increased, and at progression it declined back toward baseline.

This sample comprised PBMCs, obtained at disease progression, from a patient treated with ibrutinib. This TCR came from a human donor with chronic lymphocytic leukemia. The V and J genes are TRBV5-6 and TRBJ2-3, with D unclear. In DNA form, the CDR3 reads TGTGCCAGCAGCTTGGTTGATACGCAGTATTTT. Residues: CASSLVDTQYF.